Reported below is one T cell receptor beta chain. These data originate in a study of T cells in Graves' hyperthyroidism and ophthalmopathy. RNA transcripts provided the source from which TCR beta CDR3 regions were amplified. HTBI primers were employed in a first-round RT-PCR of the TCR CDR3. TCRdb re-called the multiplex PCR reads through MiXCR, storing one row per CDR3 protein. Of approximately 600,000 distinct CDR3 sequences listed, less than 25% are singletons. In germline, CDR1 is LGHDT, CDR2 YNNKEL (reference sequence). V lost 2 bases and J lost 2, with 14 bases in between. The CDR3 length is 16 residues. The PBMCs were taken from around 10 ml of fresh peripheral blood.

Sequences were obtained from blood. The clonotype originates from a young man with Graves' ophthalmopathy. The V call is TRBV3-1, the J call TRBJ2-3; no firm D call. The CDR3 coding sequence is TGTGCCAGCAGCCAATCTCGGGTCTTATACACAGATACGCAGTATTTT. Protein: CASSQSRVLYTDTQYF.